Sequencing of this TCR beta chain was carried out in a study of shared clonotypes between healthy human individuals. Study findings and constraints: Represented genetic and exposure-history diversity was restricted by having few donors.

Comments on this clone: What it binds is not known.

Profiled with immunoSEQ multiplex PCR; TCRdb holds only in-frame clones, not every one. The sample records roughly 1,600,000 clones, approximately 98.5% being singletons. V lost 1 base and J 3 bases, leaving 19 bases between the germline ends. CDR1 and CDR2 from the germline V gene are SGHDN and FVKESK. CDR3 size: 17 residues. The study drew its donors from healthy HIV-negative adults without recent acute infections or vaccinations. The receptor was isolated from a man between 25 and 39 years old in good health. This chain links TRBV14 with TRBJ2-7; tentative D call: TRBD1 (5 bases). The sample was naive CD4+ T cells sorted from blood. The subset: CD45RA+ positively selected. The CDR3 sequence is CASSQGAWGGSRYEQYF. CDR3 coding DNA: TGTGCCAGCAGCCAAGGGGCATGGGGCGGATCACGCTACGAGCAGTACTTC. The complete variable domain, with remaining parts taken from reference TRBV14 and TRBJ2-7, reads EAGVTQFPSHSVIEKGQTVTLRCDPISGHDNLYWYRRVMGKEIKFLLHFVKESKQDESGMPNNRFLAERTGGTYSTLKVQPAELEDSGVYFCASSQGAWGGSRYEQYFGPGTRLTVT.